This entry lists 5 T cell receptor beta chains sequenced from one sample in a study of post-analysis software for immune sequencing data. The antigens these receptors bind are not known. Study-level points and caveats: When patients were compared with controls, roughly five TRBV segments were more frequent, TRBV5-6, TRBV5-1 and TRBV20-1 among them.

Presence of unique molecular identifiers characterized the TCR beta cDNA libraries. TCRdb redid the calling of the PCR reads with MiXCR, one entry per CDR3 protein. Among under 900,000 distinct CDR3 sequences listed, around 53% were seen once. Material for sequencing was blood. All receptors derive from a girl aged 10 to 17 with multiple sclerosis.

This clonotype was seen only a few times. This chain joins TRBV29-1 and TRBJ2-7, with a tentative D call TRBD2 (5 bases). CDR1 is SQVTM and CDR2 is ANQGSEA in the germline V gene. This CDR3 contains 13 residues. Trimming pared 4 bases from V and 1 base from J, leaving 11 bases between. CDR3 nucleotide sequence: TGCAGCGTTGGATCGGGGAGTTCCTACGAGCAGTACTTC. It codes for CSVGSGSSYEQYF.

This clonotype occurred a few times. The CDR3 protein is CASSLQGQANYGYTF. CDR3 DNA: TGCGCCAGCAGCTTACAGGGCCAAGCTAACTATGGCTACACCTTC. J is TRBJ1-2 and V is TRBV5-1; maybe TRBD1 (6 bases). Germline CDR1 SGHRS, CDR2 YFSETQ. The CDR3 totals 15 residues. The V end was cut by 2 bases, the J end by 0 bases, with 11 bases between. Full variable domain (rest looked up from reference TRBV5-1 and TRBJ1-2): KAGVTQTPRYLIKTRGQQVTLSCSPISGHRSVSWYQQTPGQGLQFLFEYFSETQRNKGNFPGRFSGRQFSNSRSEMNVSTLELGDSALYLCASSLQGQANYGYTFGSGTRLTVV.

This clonotype was detected once. At one boundary the junction diverges from the germline segment, which might be a read error. This chain connects TRBV15 to TRBJ2-1, with D tentatively TRBD1 or TRBD2 (5 bases each). Germline V gene sequence: CDR1 LNHNV, CDR2 YYDKDF (reference sequence). The length of the CDR3 is 15 residues. The CDR3: CATSTRDGSRNGQFF. CDR3 sequence (DNA): TGTGCCACCAGCACCAGGGACGGATCCCGGAATGGGCAGTTCTTC.

The rearrangement links TRBV7-8 to TRBJ2-4, with 11 nucleotides matching TRBD2. V dropped 0 bases and J dropped 14; count of bases not matched to a gene: 12. Germline V gene lookup returns CDR1 SGHVS and CDR2 FQNEAQ. CDR3 length equals 16 residues. CDR3 loop: CASSLALLAGGNPKYF. CDR3 in DNA: TGTGCCAGCAGCTTAGCTCTTCTAGCGGGAGGAAACCCAAAGTACTTC.

On this clonotype: This may be a read error: a much more frequent sequence differs by one nucleotide. The chain's CDR3 is CSASLWTGVGGYEQYF. For the CDR3, the DNA is TGCAGTGCTAGCTTGTGGACTGGGGTTGGTGGTTACGAGCAGTACTTC. The chain joins TRBV20-1 to TRBJ2-7, with a weak D call TRBD2 (5 bases). The CDR3 has 16 residues. The V gene's germline CDR1 is DFQATT and CDR2 SNEGSKA (reference sequence). V was clipped by 3 bases and J by 4 bases, with 22 bases between them.